This T cell receptor beta chain was recorded in a study of human T cells and chemical hapten exposure. For the study at large: From small differences in pooled library volume came most of the variation in per-sample TCR yields.

As concerns this clonotype: Its specificity is unknown.

Study results and limitations: Since the donors had alopecia, their immune response may not be the same as that of healthy people.

In TCRdb, the RACE reads were re-called with MiXCR into one record per CDR3 protein. The top ten hold less than 2% of the sample, which has 150,000 to 200,000 distinct CDR3 sequences, 13% to 15% seen once. The time point was: patch test 1, 2 weeks after DPC sensitization. Described treatment: therapeutic diphenylcyclopropenone sensitization with weekly scalp DPC. The receptor was derived from a woman aged 30 to 39 with alopecia areata. Some clones in this sample may be carry-over from other donors' samples. Sequenced material: whole blood, taken in connection with sensitization to the hapten diphenylcyclopropenone (DPC).

The CDR3 sequence is CASSRPGTSGGDTQYF. DNA for the CDR3: TGTGCCAGCAGCCGACCCGGGACTAGCGGGGGGGATACGCAGTATTTT. This chain joins TRBV28 and TRBJ2-3; 15 bases line up with TRBD2. V shed 6 bases and J 6 bases; nucleotides not matched to a gene: 7. Looked up from germline, CDR1 is MDHEN and CDR2 is SYDVKM. CDR3 length equals 16 residues.